The 12 T cell receptor beta chains given below trace back to one sample, sequenced in a study of T cell repertoires in cytomegalovirus infection. MiXCR, run by TCRdb on the reads, gives a single entry per CDR3 protein. The sample holds roughly 320,000 distinct CDR3 sequences; around 9.5% are singletons and the top ten take about 4.5%. The sequenced material came from PBMCs. Source of these receptors: a human donor in good health (CMV status not recorded). Some clones in this sample may be carry-over from other donors' samples.

This clonotype has ten or more counts. The rearrangement links TRBV7-8 to TRBJ2-1; the D gene is possibly TRBD1 (5 bases). The ends were cut back, 5 bases at V and 9 bases at J, with 11 bases in the middle. Germline V lookup: CDR1 SGHVS, CDR2 FQNEAQ. The CDR3 sequence is 12 residues long. DNA for the CDR3: TGTGCCAGCAGCACTACTCAGGGTGAGCAGTTCTTC. As protein: CASSTTQGEQFF.

This clonotype appeared many times. CDR3 sequence (DNA): TGCAGTGCTAGACTTGCCGGGAGGGTAGACGAGCAGTACTTC. Translated: CSARLAGRVDEQYF. The rearrangement joins TRBV20-1 to TRBJ2-7; 8 nucleotides line up with TRBD2. V shed 2 bases, J shed 5 bases, and the junction held 8 bases outside the gene matches. Germline-derived CDR1 and CDR2 are DFQATT and SNEGSKA (reference sequence). This CDR3 contains 14 residues.

The chain is built from TRBV20-1 and TRBJ2-6; D might be TRBD2 (5 bases). V gave up 6 bases and J gave up 0 bases, with 9 bases separating them. CDR1 is DFQATT and CDR2 is SNEGSKA in the germline V gene (reference sequence). The CDR3 totals 14 residues. This chain's CDR3 is CSAVGLSGANVLTF. In DNA, the CDR3 is TGCAGTGCCGTCGGACTCTCTGGGGCCAACGTCCTGACTTTC.

This clonotype was found once. The conserved closing phenylalanine or tryptophan is absent in this CDR3, likely reflecting a read error. The chain employs TRBV20-1 and TRBJ1-4; D not certain. The germline V gene has CDR1 DFQATT and CDR2 SNEGSKA (reference sequence). The V end was cut by 3 bases, the J end by 8 bases, with 7 bases between. The CDR3 is 11 residues long. The CDR3 bases are TGCAGTGCTAGGCCAGGAGAAAAACTGTTTTAT. Protein: CSARPGEKLFY.

J is TRBJ2-7 and V is TRBV5-6; D possibly corresponds to TRBD1 (5 bases). The CDR3 loop spans 15 amino acids. Per the germline V gene, CDR1 is SGHDT and CDR2 is YYEEEE. Trimming took off 2 bases at V and 3 bases at J, with 15 bases between the two ends. Here the CDR3 reads CASSFNPGSSYEQYF. The DNA for the CDR3 is TGTGCCAGCAGCTTCAATCCAGGGTCAAGCTACGAGCAGTACTTC.

The sample holds many counts of this clonotype. This chain joins TRBV12-3 or TRBV12-4 and TRBJ2-7, with D unclear. V lost 5 bases to trimming and J lost 5 bases, with 10 bases between them. This CDR3 has 12 amino acids. Here the CDR3 DNA reads TGTGCCAGCAGTCACCCGGGCCACGAGCAGTACTTC. Translating it yields CASSHPGHEQYF.

In its sample, this clonotype was seen many times. J is TRBJ2-1 and V is TRBV7-6; 12 bases line up with TRBD2. The CDR3 is made up of 17 amino acids. Germline V CDR1 and CDR2: SGHVS, FNYEAQ. After removal of 2 bases from V and 5 bases from J, the junction contained 7 bases not matched to a gene. The CDR3 is CASSLSPSSGGDNEQFF. Here the CDR3 DNA reads TGTGCCAGCAGCTTATCACCCTCTAGCGGGGGGGACAATGAGCAGTTCTTC.

The V call is TRBV7-2, the J call TRBJ2-7; 8 nucleotides line up with TRBD1. The CDR3 runs 14 residues. Germline CDR1 SGHTA, CDR2 FQGNSA. After removal of 4 bases from V and 6 bases from J, the junction contained 8 bases not matched to a gene. This chain's CDR3 is CASSSRQGNSEQYF. The CDR3 nucleotides are TGTGCCAGCAGCTCAAGACAGGGGAATAGCGAGCAGTACTTC.

This clonotype has at least ten counts. V is TRBV7-2 and J is TRBJ1-3; 7 bases align to TRBD1. The germline gives CDR1 SGHTA, CDR2 FQGNSA. This CDR3 has 17 residues. The ends lost 2 bases at V and 0 bases at J; junction bases unmatched: 7. The CDR3: CASSLPGQRSSGNTIYF. The CDR3 DNA is TGTGCCAGCAGCTTACCGGGACAGCGGAGCTCTGGAAACACCATATATTTT.

This clonotype has more than one count but fewer than ten. Here the CDR3 reads CASSSRAPATNEKLFF. DNA of the CDR3: TGTGCCAGCAGCTCCCGGGCGCCAGCAACTAATGAAAAACTGTTTTTT. The chain joins TRBV2 to TRBJ1-4, with D hard to call. The germline V gene encodes CDR1 SNHLY and CDR2 FYNNEI. V lost 6 bases and J 0 bases, leaving 14 bases between the germline ends. The CDR3 totals 16 residues.

The chain carries TRBV28 and TRBJ1-5; 8 nucleotides agree with TRBD1. This CDR3 region has 15 residues. V was pared by 5 bases and J by 2 bases, with 5 bases of the junction left unmatched. The V gene's germline CDR1 is MDHEN and CDR2 SYDVKM. The DNA of the CDR3 is TGTGCCAGCAGTCCAGGGGGCATTGGCAATCAGCCCCAGCATTTT. Residues: CASSPGGIGNQPQHF.

The V gene is TRBV6-6, the J gene TRBJ1-1, with D possibly TRBD1 on 5 matching bases. The V gene lost 2 bases and the J gene lost 1 base, with 11 bases spanning the gap. The germline V gene encodes CDR1 MNHNY and CDR2 SVGAGI (reference sequence). The CDR3 loop spans 15 amino acids. CDR3 amino acids: CASSYGQATNTEAFF. CDR3 DNA: TGTGCCAGCAGTTACGGACAAGCTACGAACACTGAAGCTTTCTTT.